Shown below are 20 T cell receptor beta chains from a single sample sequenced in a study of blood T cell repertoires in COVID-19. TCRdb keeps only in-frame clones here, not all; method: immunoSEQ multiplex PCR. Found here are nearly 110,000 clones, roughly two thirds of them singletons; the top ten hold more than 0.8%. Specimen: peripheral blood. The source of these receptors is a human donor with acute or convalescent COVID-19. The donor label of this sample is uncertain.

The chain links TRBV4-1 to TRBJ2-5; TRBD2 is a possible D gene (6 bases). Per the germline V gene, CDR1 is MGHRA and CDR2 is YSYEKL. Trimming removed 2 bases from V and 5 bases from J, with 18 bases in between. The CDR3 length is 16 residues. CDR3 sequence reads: CASSQTGLPKEETQYF. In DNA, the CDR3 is TGCGCCAGCAGCCAAACGGGACTCCCCAAAGAGGAGACCCAGTACTTC.

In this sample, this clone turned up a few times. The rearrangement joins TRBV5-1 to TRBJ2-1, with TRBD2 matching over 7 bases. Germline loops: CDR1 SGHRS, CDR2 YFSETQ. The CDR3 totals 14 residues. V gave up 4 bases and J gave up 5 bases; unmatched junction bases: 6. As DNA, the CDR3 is TGCGCCAGCAGCAGAACCGGGACTAACAATGAGCAGTTCTTC. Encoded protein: CASSRTGTNNEQFF.

The CDR3 region is CASSLGLARIPDTQYF. CDR3 DNA sequence: TGTGCCAGCAGCTTAGGGCTAGCGCGAATCCCAGATACGCAGTATTTT. The chain links TRBV7-6 to TRBJ2-3; D might be TRBD2 (6 bases). The CDR3 spans 16 residues. V was pared by 1 base and J by 4 bases, with 15 bases between. From germline, CDR1 is SGHVS and CDR2 FNYEAQ. Supplemented by reference TRBV7-6 and TRBJ2-3, the full variable domain reads GAGVSQSPRYKVTKRGQDVALRCDPISGHVSLYWYRQALGQGPEFLTYFNYEAQQDKSGLPNDRFSAERPEGSISTLTIQRTEQRDSAMYRCASSLGLARIPDTQYFGPGTRLTVL.

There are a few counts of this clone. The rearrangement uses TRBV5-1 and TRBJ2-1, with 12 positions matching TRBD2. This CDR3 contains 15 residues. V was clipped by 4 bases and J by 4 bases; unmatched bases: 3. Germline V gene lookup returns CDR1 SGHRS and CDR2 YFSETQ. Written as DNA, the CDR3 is TGCGCCAGCAGCCCGACTAGCGGGGGATACAATGAGCAGTTCTTC. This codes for CASSPTSGGYNEQFF.

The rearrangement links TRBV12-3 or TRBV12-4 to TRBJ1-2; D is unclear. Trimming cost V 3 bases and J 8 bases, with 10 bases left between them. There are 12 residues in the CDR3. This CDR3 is CASSFTESGYTF. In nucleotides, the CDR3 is TGTGCCAGCAGTTTCACAGAGAGCGGCTACACCTTC.

The CDR3, as DNA: TGTGCCAGCAGTTTAAGGGGGCCGTACAATGAGCAGTTCTTC. Protein sequence: CASSLRGPYNEQFF. The genes are TRBV28 and TRBJ2-1, with 7 bases lining up with TRBD1. The CDR3 covers 14 residues. Unmatched junction bases numbered 2, after V lost 2 bases and J lost 4 bases. Germline-derived CDR1 and CDR2 are MDHEN and SYDVKM.

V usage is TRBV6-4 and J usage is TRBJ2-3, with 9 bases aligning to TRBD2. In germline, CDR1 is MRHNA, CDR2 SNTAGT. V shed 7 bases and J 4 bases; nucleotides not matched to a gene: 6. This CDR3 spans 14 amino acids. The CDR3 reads CASKPGLASDTQYF. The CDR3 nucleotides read TGTGCCAGCAAGCCGGGACTAGCTTCAGATACGCAGTATTTT.

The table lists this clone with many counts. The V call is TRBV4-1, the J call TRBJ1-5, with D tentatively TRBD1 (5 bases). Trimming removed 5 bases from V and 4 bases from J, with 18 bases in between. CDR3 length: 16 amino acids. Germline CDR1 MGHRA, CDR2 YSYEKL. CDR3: CASSEQDAGGNQPQHF. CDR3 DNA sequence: TGCGCCAGCAGCGAACAGGATGCTGGAGGGAATCAGCCCCAGCATTTT.

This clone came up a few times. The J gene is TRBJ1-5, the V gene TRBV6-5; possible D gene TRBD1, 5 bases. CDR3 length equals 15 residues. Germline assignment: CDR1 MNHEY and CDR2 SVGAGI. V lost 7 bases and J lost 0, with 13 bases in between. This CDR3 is CASTPVDSSNQPQHF. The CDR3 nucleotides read TGTGCCAGCACACCGGTAGACAGTAGCAATCAGCCCCAGCATTTT.

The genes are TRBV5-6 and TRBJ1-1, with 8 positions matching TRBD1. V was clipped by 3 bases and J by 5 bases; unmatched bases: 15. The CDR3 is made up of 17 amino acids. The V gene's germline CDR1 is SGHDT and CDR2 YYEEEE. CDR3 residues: CASSYPPGGARETEAFF. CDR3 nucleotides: TGTGCCAGCAGCTACCCACCAGGGGGCGCGAGAGAAACTGAAGCTTTCTTT.

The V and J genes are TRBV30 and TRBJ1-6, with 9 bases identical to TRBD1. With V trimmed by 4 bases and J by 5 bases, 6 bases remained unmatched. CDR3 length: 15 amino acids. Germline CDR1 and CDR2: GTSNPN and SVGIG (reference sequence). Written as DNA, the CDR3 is TGTGCCTGGAAGCACCGGGACAGGGATAATTCACCCCTCCACTTT. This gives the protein CAWKHRDRDNSPLHF.

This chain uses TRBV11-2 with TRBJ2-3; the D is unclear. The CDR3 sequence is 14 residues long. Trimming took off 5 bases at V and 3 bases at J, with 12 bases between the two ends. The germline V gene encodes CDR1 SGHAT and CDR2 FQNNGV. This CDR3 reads CASSPSTWTDTQYF. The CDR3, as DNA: TGTGCCAGCAGCCCTAGTACGTGGACAGATACGCAGTATTTT.

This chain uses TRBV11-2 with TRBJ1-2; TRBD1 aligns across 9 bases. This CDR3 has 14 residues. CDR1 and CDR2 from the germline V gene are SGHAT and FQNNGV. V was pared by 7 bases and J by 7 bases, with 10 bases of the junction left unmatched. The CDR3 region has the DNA TGTGCCAGCACCCTTACCGGGACAGGGACTGGCTACACCTTC. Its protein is CASTLTGTGTGYTF.

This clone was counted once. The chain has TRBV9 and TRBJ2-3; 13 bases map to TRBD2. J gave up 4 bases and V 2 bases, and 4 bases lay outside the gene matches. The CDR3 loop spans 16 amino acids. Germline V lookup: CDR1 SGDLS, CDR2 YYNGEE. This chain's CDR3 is CASSVWTSGGPDTQYF. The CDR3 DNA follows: TGTGCCAGCAGCGTCTGGACTAGCGGGGGACCAGATACGCAGTATTTT.

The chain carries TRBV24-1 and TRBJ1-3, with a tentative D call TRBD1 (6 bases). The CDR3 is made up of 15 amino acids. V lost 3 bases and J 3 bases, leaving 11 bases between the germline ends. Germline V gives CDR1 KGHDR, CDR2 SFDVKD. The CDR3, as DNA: TGTGCCACCAGTGATGGGGACACCGGTGGAAACACCATATATTTT. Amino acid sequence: CATSDGDTGGNTIYF.

The CDR3 loop is CASSQVSLRGDTQYF. Written as DNA, the CDR3 is TGCGCCAGCAGCCAAGTCAGTCTCAGAGGAGATACGCAGTATTTT. This sequence joins TRBV4-1 and TRBJ2-3; D remains unclear. The V end lost 1 base, the J end lost 5 bases, and 13 bases lay between the germline ends. The CDR3 covers 15 residues. The germline CDR1 and CDR2 sequences are MGHRA and YSYEKL.

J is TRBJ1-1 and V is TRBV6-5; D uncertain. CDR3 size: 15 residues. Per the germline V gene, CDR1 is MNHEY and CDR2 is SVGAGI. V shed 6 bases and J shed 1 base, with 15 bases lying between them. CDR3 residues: CASRWTARGNTEAFF. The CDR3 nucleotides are TGTGCCAGCAGGTGGACCGCTCGGGGGAACACTGAAGCTTTCTTT.

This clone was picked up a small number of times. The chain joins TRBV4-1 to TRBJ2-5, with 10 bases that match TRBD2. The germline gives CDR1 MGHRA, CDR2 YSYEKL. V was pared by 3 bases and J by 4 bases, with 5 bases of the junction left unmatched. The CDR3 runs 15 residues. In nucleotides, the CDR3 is TGCGCCAGCAGCCACCTAGCGGGGGCCGGAGAGACCCAGTACTTC. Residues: CASSHLAGAGETQYF.

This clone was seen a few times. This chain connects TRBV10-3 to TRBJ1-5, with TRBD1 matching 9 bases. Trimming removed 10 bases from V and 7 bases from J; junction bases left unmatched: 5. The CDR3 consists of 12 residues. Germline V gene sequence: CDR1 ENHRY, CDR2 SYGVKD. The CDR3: CATGQGGQPQHF. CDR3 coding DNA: TGTGCCACGGGACAGGGAGGGCAGCCCCAGCATTTT.

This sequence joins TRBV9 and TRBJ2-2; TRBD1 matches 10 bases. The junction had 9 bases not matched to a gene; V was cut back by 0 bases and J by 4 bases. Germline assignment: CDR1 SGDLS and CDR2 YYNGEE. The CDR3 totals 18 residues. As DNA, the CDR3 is TGTGCCAGCAGCGTAGGAACCGGGACAGGGGTTGGCACCGGGGAGCTGTTTTTT. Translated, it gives CASSVGTGTGVGTGELFF.